This T cell receptor beta chain was sequenced for a study of blood T cells in healthy people across ages. This clonotype was seen a handful of times. CDR1 LGHDT and CDR2 YNNKEL come from the germline V gene (reference sequence). The CDR3 consists of 13 residues. Trimming took off 3 bases at V and 14 bases at J, with 18 bases between the two ends. A J-beta primer mix and a sample-barcoded 5' primer were used in a second PCR of about 7 to 12 cycles. TCRdb recomputed calls from the 5' RACE reads with MiXCR, one row per CDR3 protein. The sample consists of roughly 720,000 distinct CDR3 sequences, around half of them appearing once.

The genes are TRBV3-1 and TRBJ2-3, with D unclear. Sequenced material: blood. The sequence was obtained from an elderly man in good health. The chain's CDR3 is CASSHASVKDAYF. CDR3 in DNA: TGTGCCAGCAGCCACGCATCTGTTAAGGACGCGTATTTT.